The rows below give T cell receptor beta chains drawn from one sample of a study of blood T cell repertoires in COVID-19. Sequenced by immunoSEQ multiplex PCR; TCRdb stores in-frame clones only, minus some. Among some 140,000 clones listed, around 78% were seen once. Source material: peripheral blood. Receptors were obtained from a man older than 75 with acute or convalescent COVID-19. The CDR3 runs from the conserved cysteine through the conserved F or W. Size is omitted from some rows. Given values are once, few, many or a class for expanded clones.

-,TRBV6-5,CASRYDTIYGYTF
-,TRBV12-3/TRBV12-4,CASSGTGSQPQHF
-,TRBV30,CAWNLAGGLGETQYF
once,TRBV19,CASSTLGGMEKLFF
-,TRBV3-1/TRBV3-2,CASSQPWTSGGRSGTQYF
-,TRBV27,CASSSSTGRQPQHF
-,TRBV7-8,CASSLAGLAGRYNEQFF
-,TRBV30,CAWSVRQGSVSSGANVLTF
-,TRBV10-3,CAISEPSGGVNTEAFF
-,TRBV30,CAWSVRGNLEKLFF
once,TRBV5-8,CASSWTETQPQHF
-,TRBV7-6,CASSLVGNSPTDTQYF
once,TRBV18,CASSDSSGYTF
few,TRBV19,CASSMGDRSKETQYF
-,TRBV27,CASTRGQSTDTQYF
-,TRBV5-1,CASSEAGAREKLFF
-,TRBV4-3,CASSQDFTADTQYF
-,TRBV11-2,CASSLGLADTQYF
once,TRBV6-2/TRBV6-3,CASSYGQGQETQYF
-,TRBV3-1/TRBV3-2,CASSFGTHTEAFF
-,TRBV28,CASSYTQGRTETQYF
-,TRBV13,CASSTSGTGGEQYF
once,TRBV5-8,CASGEVAGVQETQYF
-,TRBV5-1,CASSLGAGGANTGELFF
-,TRBV18,CASSPGTGTPLSGNTIYF
-,TRBV7-2,CASSPGGRTQYF
-,TRBV5-1,CASSLQEETQYF
-,TRBV5-6,CASSMTTGDQETQYF
-,TRBV12-3/TRBV12-4,CASSPGQPEAFF
once,TRBV10-1,CASSGLAGDQETQYF
-,TRBV11-3,CASSSYTGYQETQYF
-,TRBV30,CAWRLPSALETAFF
few,TRBV5-1,CASSGGQGFTDTQYF
few,TRBV19,CASSDSSTNEKLFF
-,TRBV6-4,CASSDSGGFVGELFF
-,TRBV11-2,CASSTLAGEYNEQFF
once,TRBV9,CASSPRDRLWETQYF
-,TRBV6-5,CASTERGYEQYF
-,TRBV7-2,CASSPGGTGDKLFF
-,TRBV5-1,CASSEGQGAAGNTIYF
-,TRBV3-1/TRBV3-2,CASSASGGSSYNEQFF
-,TRBV4-2,CASSQGFGGLGEKLFF
-,TRBV5-4,CASSLAGPGAEAFF
-,TRBV6-1,CASSDGQAITDTQYF
-,TRBV7-2,CASSIVGADTQYF
few,TRBV5-1,CASSLGQRDEQYF
-,TRBV29-1,CSVGGGQGALGYTF
-,TRBV7-2,CASSLATGIGYTF
-,TRBV27,CASFSRGANVLTF
-,TRBV19,CASSIPGLTGYGKLFF
-,TRBV5-4,CASSLDGGDYGYTF
-,TRBV5-1,CASSFGTGNTEAFF
-,TRBV10-3,CAIAQQGPTNTGELFF
-,TRBV4-3,CASSQDTRINYGYTF
few,TRBV11-3,CASSPGGLVNQPQHF
once,TRBV5-1,CASSLRTGNTEAFF
once,TRBV10-3,CATLNKLNTGELFF
-,TRBV30,CAWSVRDTQYF